Presented here are 27 T cell receptor beta chains from one specimen sequenced in a study of cytomegalovirus exposure and HLA in healthy donors. Researchers ran the PCR with 60 Vbeta and 13 Jbeta primers. The repertoire was sequenced with immunoSEQ multiplex PCR; TCRdb's copy has only in-frame clones and lacks some. Of 100,000 to 150,000 clones listed, about 84% are singletons. Sequencing was carried out using PBMCs. Receptor source: a young man in good health and CMV-seropositive.

This sequence joins TRBV5-4 and TRBJ2-3, with 8 bases aligning to TRBD1. The CDR3 consists of 16 residues. Germline CDR1 and CDR2: SGHNT and YYREEE (reference sequence). The ends lost 3 bases at V and 2 bases at J; junction bases unmatched: 8. The DNA for the CDR3 is TGTGCCAGCAGCTCGTTGGACAGGGTCGACACAGATACGCAGTATTTT. Residues: CASSSLDRVDTDTQYF.

The chain is built from TRBV7-2 and TRBJ1-2; D may be TRBD1 (6 bases). V gave up 4 bases and J gave up 11 bases, with 11 bases separating them. Germline CDR1 and CDR2: SGHTA and FQGNSA. The CDR3 loop spans 11 amino acids. In nucleotides, the CDR3 is TGTGCCAGCAGCTCACAGGGAGAGTACACCTTC. Its translation: CASSSQGEYTF.

The rearrangement links TRBV11-2 to TRBJ2-3, with 8 bases identical to TRBD2. This CDR3 region has 15 residues. The V gene's germline CDR1 is SGHAT and CDR2 FQNNGV. V lost 6 bases, J lost 8 bases, and 13 bases stayed unmatched. The CDR3 reads CASRSPGGREGTQYF. As DNA, the CDR3 is TGTGCCAGCAGATCCCCGGGGGGGCGGGAAGGTACGCAGTATTTT.

The chain is built from TRBV7-2 and TRBJ1-2, with 7 bases matching TRBD1. The CDR3 is 14 residues long. J lost 8 bases, V lost 5 bases, and 11 bases had no gene match. Germline V lookup: CDR1 SGHTA, CDR2 FQGNSA. The CDR3 sequence: CASSPAGGRSGYTF. The CDR3 region has the DNA TGTGCCAGCAGCCCTGCAGGGGGAAGAAGCGGCTACACCTTC.

The chain combines TRBV11-2 with TRBJ2-2, with D possibly being TRBD1 (6 bases). This CDR3 region has 17 residues. Germline V CDR1 and CDR2: SGHAT, FQNNGV. V lost 6 bases to trimming and J lost 4 bases, with 21 bases between them. CDR3 protein: CASRKWGQKGSTGELFF. As DNA, the CDR3 is TGTGCCAGCAGGAAATGGGGACAAAAGGGGTCCACCGGGGAGCTGTTTTTT.

This clone was counted once. The rearrangement joins TRBV7-2 to TRBJ1-5, with 9 bases fitting TRBD1. Germline CDR1 and CDR2: SGHTA and FQGNSA. The CDR3 is made up of 15 amino acids. V was clipped by 5 bases and J by 5 bases; unmatched bases: 7. The CDR3 here is CASSVSGTGYQPQHF. DNA of the CDR3: TGTGCCAGCAGCGTCTCCGGGACAGGGTATCAGCCCCAGCATTTT.

Concerning this clone itself: Other DNA sequences of this sample code for an identical CDR3. The J gene is TRBJ2-7, the V gene TRBV19, with D maybe TRBD2 (5 bases). Germline CDR1 and CDR2: LNHDA and SQIVND (reference sequence). The CDR3 has 14 amino acids. With 2 bases removed from V and 1 base from J, the gap between germline ends came to 9 bases. The CDR3 DNA reads TGTGCCAGTAGTATACGTCGGGGATCCTACGAGCAGTACTTC. Translating gives CASSIRRGSYEQYF.

CDR3 loop: CASSARGGLVPQETQYF. CDR3 coding DNA: TGTGCCAGCAGTGCTCGAGGGGGCCTGGTGCCCCAAGAGACCCAGTACTTC. The rearrangement links TRBV2 to TRBJ2-5; 7 positions agree with TRBD1. There are 17 residues in the CDR3. V shed 4 bases, J shed 1 base, and the junction held 12 bases outside the gene matches. CDR1 and CDR2 (germline): SNHLY, FYNNEI.

The CDR3 here is CARGGDRDGYTF. For the CDR3, the DNA is TGTGCCAGGGGGGGGGATCGGGATGGCTACACCTTC. V and J are TRBV21-1 and TRBJ1-2. TRBV21-1 is a pseudogene segment. This CDR3 has 12 residues.

The chain has TRBV6-6 and TRBJ1-6; TRBD1 matches at 7 bases. CDR3 length equals 16 residues. Germline loops: CDR1 MNHNY, CDR2 SVGAGI (reference sequence). V trimming: 4 bases; J trimming: 7 bases; junction bases outside the gene matches: 10. CDR3 region: CASSSRTGSGNSPLHF. In nucleotides, the CDR3 is TGTGCCAGCAGTTCCCGGACAGGTTCGGGGAATTCACCCCTCCACTTT.

This clone was seen only a few times. V and J are TRBV4-2 and TRBJ1-4, with D tentatively TRBD1 (5 bases). Germline assignment: CDR1 LGHNA and CDR2 YNFKEQ. The V gene lost 0 bases and the J gene lost 8 bases, with 19 bases spanning the gap. The CDR3 is 17 amino acids. The CDR3 sequence is CASSQDLIGEEGEKLFF. The CDR3 bases are TGTGCCAGCAGCCAAGATCTTATAGGGGAGGAAGGCGAAAAACTGTTTTTT.

A single count supports this clone. The chain couples TRBV11-2 to TRBJ2-1; no reliable D call. V was trimmed by 0 bases and J by 8 bases, leaving 11 bases between them. There are 14 residues in the CDR3. Germline V lookup: CDR1 SGHAT, CDR2 FQNNGV. CDR3 coding DNA: TGTGCCAGCAGCTTAGATTTTATTTATCATGAGCAGTTCTTC. Translated: CASSLDFIYHEQFF.

The rearrangement links TRBV6-1 to TRBJ1-1, with D perhaps matching TRBD1 (6 bases). The CDR3 consists of 13 residues. The V end was cut by 6 bases, the J end by 0 bases, with 8 bases between. Per the germline V gene, CDR1 is MNHNS and CDR2 is SASEGT. The CDR3 DNA reads TGTGCCAGCAGCCCAGGGGTGAACACTGAAGCTTTCTTT. Its translation is CASSPGVNTEAFF.

The V call is TRBV6-1, the J call TRBJ1-1; D perhaps matches TRBD1 (5 bases). The V gene lost 1 base and the J gene lost 0 bases, with 12 bases spanning the gap. The CDR3 runs to 16 residues. Germline CDR1 reads MNHNS; CDR2 reads SASEGT. CDR3 coding DNA: TGTGCCAGCAGTGAAGTTAGGGGCGAGATGAACACTGAAGCTTTCTTT. As protein: CASSEVRGEMNTEAFF.

This chain uses TRBV4-3 with TRBJ1-5, with no clear D. Trimming shortened V by 0 bases and J by 6 bases, and 6 bases separated the two germline ends. Germline V CDR1 and CDR2: LGHNA, YSLEER. The CDR3 runs 13 residues. DNA for the CDR3: TGCGCCAGCAGCCAAGAGTCGGGTCAGCCCCAGCATTTT. It translates to CASSQESGQPQHF.

The genes are TRBV30 and TRBJ2-3; D unclear. V lost 2 bases to trimming and J lost 0 bases, with 6 bases between them. The CDR3 totals 13 residues. The germline V gene encodes CDR1 GTSNPN and CDR2 SVGIG (reference sequence). CDR3 loop: CAWSIRSTDTQYF. The CDR3 DNA is TGTGCCTGGAGTATCAGAAGCACAGATACGCAGTATTTT.

A word on this clone: Within the sample, other DNA sequences also encode this same CDR3. The rearrangement links TRBV19 to TRBJ1-2, with TRBD1 matching 8 bases. CDR3 size: 14 residues. Germline V gene sequence: CDR1 LNHDA, CDR2 SQIVND (reference sequence). The J segment lost 4 bases and the V segment lost 5 bases, leaving 6 bases of the junction unmatched. Here the CDR3 DNA reads TGTGCCAGTAGTCCCGGACAGGGAGGCTATGGCTACACCTTC. This codes for CASSPGQGGYGYTF.

V and J are TRBV28 and TRBJ1-6; TRBD1 might be the D (6 bases). This CDR3 contains 17 residues. The V gene's germline CDR1 is MDHEN and CDR2 SYDVKM. V was clipped by 4 bases and J by 0 bases, with 13 bases between them. The CDR3 DNA reads TGTGCCAGCAGTTCTCAAACAGGGCTCTCCTATAATTCACCCCTCCACTTT. It translates to CASSSQTGLSYNSPLHF.

The V gene is TRBV5-1, the J gene TRBJ2-2, with 7 bases matching TRBD1. Unmatched junction bases numbered 10, after V lost 4 bases and J lost 7 bases. The CDR3 is made up of 15 amino acids. Germline-derived CDR1 and CDR2 are SGHRS and YFSETQ. CDR3 loop: CASSTPRQGIGELFF. CDR3 coding DNA: TGCGCCAGCAGCACGCCCCGACAGGGAATCGGGGAGCTGTTTTTT.

This clone has just one count. The chain links TRBV4-2 to TRBJ1-2, with D possibly being TRBD1 (5 bases). This CDR3 is built from 14 residues. Trimming removed 4 bases from V and 8 bases from J, with 17 bases in between. The germline gives CDR1 LGHNA, CDR2 YNFKEQ. The CDR3 bases are TGTGCCAGCAGCCCCCAGGGAAAGGCCAGCGGCTACACCTTC. Translation: CASSPQGKASGYTF.

This clone occurred once. The genes are TRBV7-6 and TRBJ1-4, with a possible D match to TRBD1 (6 bases). The V gene lost 1 base and the J gene lost 0 bases, with 12 bases spanning the gap. The CDR3 covers 17 residues. Germline V gene lookup returns CDR1 SGHVS and CDR2 FNYEAQ. The CDR3 DNA is TGTGCCAGCAGCTTAGAACAGGGCCTTGCAACTAATGAAAAACTGTTTTTT. It translates to CASSLEQGLATNEKLFF.

The V gene is TRBV29-1, the J gene TRBJ1-3; D is possibly TRBD1 (6 bases). Between the trimmed V and J ends, which lost 5 bases and 0 bases, there was a span of 8 bases. This CDR3 is 13 amino acids long. The V gene's germline CDR1 is SQVTM and CDR2 ANQGSEA. The DNA for the CDR3 is TGCAGCGTTACAGGGAACTCTGGAAACACCATATATTTT. This gives the protein CSVTGNSGNTIYF.

CDR3 sequence reads: CASSIVSGIVNEQFF. DNA of the CDR3: TGTGCCAGTAGTATAGTTAGCGGGATCGTCAATGAGCAGTTCTTC. V is TRBV19 and J is TRBJ2-1; 8 bases are a match to TRBD2. Germline lookup yields CDR1 LNHDA and CDR2 SQIVND (reference sequence). The CDR3 extends over 15 amino acids. After removal of 1 base from V and 6 bases from J, the junction contained 5 bases not matched to a gene. Full variable domain (rest looked up from reference TRBV19 and TRBJ2-1): DGGITQSPKYLFRKEGQNVTLSCEQNLNHDAMYWYRQDPGQGLRLIYYSQIVNDFQKGDIAEGYSVSREKKESFPLTVTSAQKNPTAFYLCASSIVSGIVNEQFFGPGTRLTVL.

The rearrangement links TRBV6-5 to TRBJ2-2; 9 bases are shared with TRBD1. J lost 4 bases, V lost 4 bases, and 1 base had no gene match. The CDR3 has 14 amino acids. Germline assignment: CDR1 MNHEY and CDR2 SVGAGI. The CDR3 loop reads CASSLTGGTGELFF. The CDR3 DNA sequence: TGTGCCAGCAGTTTGACAGGGGGCACCGGGGAGCTGTTTTTT.

The chain uses TRBV27 and TRBJ2-3; TRBD2 aligns across 8 bases. In germline, CDR1 is MNHEY, CDR2 SMNVEV (reference sequence). This CDR3 spans 17 amino acids. V was pared by 6 bases and J by 8 bases, with 19 bases of the junction left unmatched. Here the CDR3 DNA reads TGTGCCAGCAGCCTCACTGGGGGGCGGGGGGCCTCCGGTACGCAGTATTTT. Its protein is CASSLTGGRGASGTQYF.

Notes on this clone: A read error may account for a junction end that differs from germline. J is TRBJ2-7 and V is TRBV5-5; no clear D. The CDR3 spans 17 residues. Germline V lookup: CDR1 SGHKS, CDR2 YYEKEE (reference sequence). The CDR3 sequence: CASSQDMSADNAYEQYF. The CDR3 DNA is TGCGCCAGCAGCCAAGATATGTCCGCCGACAACGCCTACGAGCAGTACTTC.

The chain carries TRBV6-5 and TRBJ2-5; D perhaps matches TRBD2 (7 bases). The DNA end favors TRBJ2-7, so the J call may be wrong. CDR1 and CDR2 (germline): MNHEY, SVGAGI. The CDR3 covers 14 residues. The CDR3 DNA reads TGTGCCAGCAGGTGGCGGGGGCCCTCCTACGAGCAGTACTTC. Translation gives CASRWRGPSYEQYF.